This entry concerns a single T cell receptor (beta chain). The V segment lost 1 base and the J segment 5 bases; nucleotides outside the gene matches: 9. The CDR3 covers 16 residues. Per germline, CDR1 LGHDT and CDR2 YNNKEL (reference sequence). The sample belongs to a study of T cells of healthy individuals. TCRdb passed the 5' RACE reads through MiXCR, listing each CDR3 protein once. The repertoire holds 60,000 to 75,000 distinct CDR3 sequences, with roughly 15% as singletons. The sequence was obtained from a human donor in good health. This chain uses TRBV3-1 with TRBJ2-5, with 8 bases matching TRBD1. The CDR3 protein is CASSQGAYRGTETQYF. CDR3 coding DNA: TGTGCCAGCAGCCAAGGGGCCTACAGGGGGACGGAGACCCAGTACTTC.